One and the same sample provided the 4 T cell receptor beta chains below, sequenced in a study of T cells in Graves' hyperthyroidism and ophthalmopathy. Regions amplified from RNA transcripts were the TCR beta CDR3 regions. Primed by the HTBI set, a first-round RT-PCR was run on the TCR CDR3. TCRdb recomputed calls from the multiplex PCR reads with MiXCR, one row per CDR3 protein. The table includes 660,000 or so distinct CDR3 sequences, 45% detected once. Sequencing used peripheral blood or thyroid tissue (not recorded which). The receptors stem from an adult man with Graves' disease, either hyperthyroidism or ophthalmopathy (not recorded which).

Many counts were recorded for this clonotype. The rearrangement uses TRBV20-1 and TRBJ2-7; 11 bases fit TRBD1. V lost 5 bases and J lost 4; bases outside the gene matches: 4. Germline V gene data show CDR1 as DFQATT and CDR2 as SNEGSKA (reference sequence). CDR3 length: 13 residues. In nucleotides, the CDR3 is TGCAGTGCTGACCGGGACAGGGGGTACGAGCAGTACTTC. Protein: CSADRDRGYEQYF.

This clonotype turned up a few times. The chain couples TRBV9 to TRBJ1-1, with D possibly TRBD1 on 5 matching bases. Trimming pared 4 bases from V and 7 bases from J, leaving 11 bases between. Germline values: CDR1 SGDLS, CDR2 YYNGEE. This CDR3 has 12 amino acids. CDR3 nucleotides: TGTGCCAGCAGCCCCCGGGACGGTGAAGCTTTCTTT. It is translated as CASSPRDGEAFF.

V and J are TRBV19 and TRBJ1-1, with 7 nucleotides matching TRBD1. Germline loops: CDR1 LNHDA, CDR2 SQIVND (reference sequence). J lost 2 bases, V lost 5 bases, and 8 bases had no gene match. CDR3 length: 15 amino acids. In DNA, the CDR3 is TGTGCCAGTAGTCTAGGGACAGCCATTAACACTGAAGCTTTCTTT. Translation: CASSLGTAINTEAFF.

This clonotype has at least ten counts. The chain recombines TRBV10-3 with TRBJ1-1, with no clear D. The CDR3 has 12 amino acids. The germline V gene has CDR1 ENHRY and CDR2 SYGVKD. V was cut by 0 bases and J by 8 bases, with 7 bases left in between. Written as DNA, the CDR3 is TGTGCCATCAGTGAGTCTACAGTCGAAGCTTTCTTT. This sequence encodes CAISESTVEAFF.